The 20 T cell receptor beta chains reported below all come from one sample, sequenced in a study of STAT5B mutations in CD4+ large granular lymphocyte leukemia. Measured with immunoSEQ multiplex PCR; TCRdb has only the in-frame clones, and not every one. The sample yields 40,000 or so clones, 75% to 85% seen once. Sample: CD4+ T cells from blood buffy coats. These receptors originate from a human donor in good health.

The genes are TRBV7-2 and TRBJ2-3; tentatively, D is TRBD2 (5 bases). V lost 5 bases, J lost 1 base, and 10 bases lay in between. The CDR3 is 14 amino acids. Germline values: CDR1 SGHTA, CDR2 FQGNSA. The CDR3 nucleotides are TGTGCCAGCAGCCTAAGCGGAGGCACAGATACGCAGTATTTT. It specifies CASSLSGGTDTQYF.

This chain links TRBV19 with TRBJ2-5; perhaps TRBD2 as D (6 bases). Trimming took off 1 base at V and 5 bases at J, with 17 bases between the two ends. The CDR3 runs to 16 residues. Germline-derived CDR1 and CDR2 are LNHDA and SQIVND (reference sequence). The CDR3 loop is CASSIGLASSGETQYF. DNA for the CDR3: TGTGCCAGTAGTATAGGTCTAGCGAGTAGTGGGGAGACCCAGTACTTC. Variable domain in full (rest from reference TRBV19 and TRBJ2-5): DGGITQSPKYLFRKEGQNVTLSCEQNLNHDAMYWYRQDPGQGLRLIYYSQIVNDFQKGDIAEGYSVSREKKESFPLTVTSAQKNPTAFYLCASSIGLASSGETQYFGPGTRLLVL.

This clone turned up a few times. The V and J genes are TRBV7-9 and TRBJ1-5; no definite D call. Germline CDR1 is SEHNR and CDR2 is FQNEAQ (reference sequence). Deletions cut 3 bases from V and 4 bases from J, with 13 bases between. This CDR3 comprises 15 residues. CDR3 DNA: TGTGCCAGCAGCTTGGGAACCGGAAGGAATCAGCCCCAGCATTTT. It translates to CASSLGTGRNQPQHF.

The V call is TRBV5-1, the J call TRBJ2-3, with 7 bases identical to TRBD2. CDR1 SGHRS and CDR2 YFSETQ come from the germline V gene. The CDR3 contains 16 residues. V trimming: 4 bases; J trimming: 3 bases; junction bases outside the gene matches: 11. The chain's CDR3 is CASSVHGGSDTDTQYF. DNA of the CDR3: TGCGCCAGCAGCGTCCACGGGGGGTCAGATACAGATACGCAGTATTTT.

The chain combines TRBV5-1 with TRBJ2-1; perhaps TRBD2 as D (7 bases). With 4 bases removed from V and 9 bases from J, the gap between germline ends came to 17 bases. Germline V gives CDR1 SGHRS, CDR2 YFSETQ. The CDR3 sequence is 14 residues long. The CDR3 DNA follows: TGCGCCAGCAGCCTTCGAGGGGGGGTGGGTGAGCAGTTCTTC. Protein: CASSLRGGVGEQFF.

The CDR3 DNA is TGTGCCAGCAGTTCAAAGCTGGCGCGACGGGAGCAGTACTTC. This gives the protein CASSSKLARREQYF. This rearrangement joins TRBV27 to TRBJ2-7; D remains unclear. CDR3 length: 14 residues. Germline V gene data show CDR1 as MNHEY and CDR2 as SMNVEV (reference sequence). The V gene lost 4 bases and the J gene lost 7 bases, with 17 bases spanning the gap.

The chain links TRBV12-5 to TRBJ2-3; 12 bases are shared with TRBD1. The junction had 5 bases not matched to a gene; V was cut back by 3 bases and J by 7 bases. Looked up from germline, CDR1 is LGHNT and CDR2 is FRNRAP. The CDR3 consists of 15 residues. CDR3 DNA: TGTGCTAGTGGTTTCTCGGGACAGGGGGCGAATACGCAGTATTTT. It encodes CASGFSGQGANTQYF.

This chain connects TRBV5-6 to TRBJ1-4, with D possibly matching TRBD1 (5 bases). V was cut by 2 bases and J by 10 bases, with 12 bases left in between. Germline V CDR1 and CDR2: SGHDT, YYEEEE. The length of the CDR3 is 13 residues. DNA for the CDR3: TGTGCCAGCAGCTTTGAGGGGATCGGAAAACTGTTTTTT. As protein: CASSFEGIGKLFF.

This clone was seen a handful of times. The chain combines TRBV11-1 with TRBJ2-1; D is perhaps TRBD1 (6 bases). Per germline, CDR1 SGHAT and CDR2 FQDESV (reference sequence). Trimming removed 0 bases from V and 4 bases from J, with 13 bases in between. This CDR3 region has 16 residues. Written as DNA, the CDR3 is TGTGCCAGCAGCTTAGCGGGGGCAGGGGTATACAATGAGCAGTTCTTC. It is translated as CASSLAGAGVYNEQFF.

V usage is TRBV5-1 and J usage is TRBJ2-5; no reliable D call. Trimming stripped 3 bases from V and 4 bases from J, with 10 bases between. The CDR3 is 13 amino acids. The germline V gene encodes CDR1 SGHRS and CDR2 YFSETQ. CDR3 amino acids: CASSSELGETQYF. CDR3 nucleotides: TGCGCCAGCAGCTCCGAGCTCGGAGAGACCCAGTACTTC.

Turning to this clone: Other DNA sequences of this sample code for an identical CDR3. This chain joins TRBV5-1 and TRBJ2-1, with no clear D. The ends were cut back, 0 bases at V and 2 bases at J, with 9 bases in the middle. The CDR3 has 15 amino acids. Germline V gene data show CDR1 as SGHRS and CDR2 as YFSETQ. The CDR3 bases are TGCGCCAGCAGCTTGGAACTGGCTCCCTACAATGAGCAGTTCTTC. It encodes CASSLELAPYNEQFF. Together with reference TRBV5-1 and TRBJ2-1, the CDR3 gives the full variable domain: KAGVTQTPRYLIKTRGQQVTLSCSPISGHRSVSWYQQTPGQGLQFLFEYFSETQRNKGNFPGRFSGRQFSNSRSEMNVSTLELGDSALYLCASSLELAPYNEQFFGPGTRLTVL.

This chain links TRBV5-4 with TRBJ2-3; a possible D gene is TRBD2 (6 bases). V lost 4 bases, J lost 3 bases, and 21 bases lay in between. The V gene's germline CDR1 is SGHNT and CDR2 YYREEE (reference sequence). The CDR3 spans 17 residues. CDR3 loop: CASSPGNIFGGTDTQYF. The CDR3, as DNA: TGTGCCAGCAGCCCCGGGAACATATTTGGGGGGACAGATACGCAGTATTTT.

CDR3 sequence: CASSRTGGAQLNSPLHF. The DNA of the CDR3 is TGTGCCAGCTCGCGAACAGGGGGCGCTCAACTTAATTCACCCCTCCACTTT. This chain uses TRBV18 with TRBJ1-6; 9 bases align to TRBD1. The CDR3 loop spans 17 amino acids. Germline CDR1 KGHSH, CDR2 LQKENI. V shed 6 bases, J shed 6 bases, and the junction held 12 bases outside the gene matches. The full variable domain, its missing parts supplied by reference TRBV18 and TRBJ1-6, is NAGVMQNPRHLVRRRGQEARLRCSPMKGHSHVYWYRQLPEEGLKFMVYLQKENIIDESGMPKERFSAEFPKEGPSILRIQQVVRGDSAAYFCASSRTGGAQLNSPLHFGNGTRLTVT.

V is TRBV27 and J is TRBJ2-7; possibly TRBD1 for D (5 bases). The CDR3 runs 17 residues. Deletions cut 2 bases from V and 7 bases from J, with 24 bases between. CDR1 and CDR2 (germline): MNHEY, SMNVEV (reference sequence). CDR3 nucleotides: TGTGCCAGCAGTTTAAAAGATAGGGGAAACCCCACGAGGGAGCAGTACTTC. This translates into CASSLKDRGNPTREQYF.

This clone was counted once. CDR3 sequence: CASSPGTGETNEKLFF. CDR3 sequence (DNA): TGTGCCAGCAGCCCGGGGACAGGGGAAACTAATGAAAAACTGTTTTTT. V and J are TRBV5-8 and TRBJ1-4, with TRBD1 matching over 10 bases. The ends lost 4 bases at V and 1 base at J; junction bases unmatched: 4. The germline V gene has CDR1 SGHTS and CDR2 YDEGEE. The CDR3 extends over 16 amino acids.

This chain links TRBV27 with TRBJ1-4, with unresolved D. The CDR3 runs 13 residues. V gave up 7 bases and J gave up 7 bases, with 13 bases separating them. Germline V gene data show CDR1 as MNHEY and CDR2 as SMNVEV (reference sequence). CDR3 protein: CASIPANGEKLFF. The CDR3 nucleotides are TGTGCCAGCATCCCGGCCAACGGTGAAAAACTGTTTTTT.

The V gene is TRBV7-3, the J gene TRBJ2-2; 10 bases agree with TRBD2. Germline lookup yields CDR1 SGHTA and CDR2 FQGTGA. This CDR3 region has 13 residues. Trimming removed 4 bases from V and 7 bases from J; junction bases left unmatched: 0. The CDR3 reads CASSWTSGGELFF. The CDR3 bases are TGTGCCAGCAGCTGGACTAGCGGCGGGGAGCTGTTTTTT.

The rearrangement joins TRBV5-6 to TRBJ1-2; 7 positions agree with TRBD1. Germline CDR1 reads SGHDT; CDR2 reads YYEEEE. Losses at the gene ends were 0 bases for V and 2 bases for J; bases not matched to a gene: 7. CDR3 length equals 16 residues. In nucleotides, the CDR3 is TGTGCCAGCAGCTTGGCGACCGGGACAGCCAACTATGGCTACACCTTC. This translates into CASSLATGTANYGYTF.

This clone was picked up a small number of times. The chain employs TRBV5-6 and TRBJ1-3, with D uncertain. The CDR3 runs to 14 residues. Trimming took 1 base from V and 1 from J, leaving 6 bases between them. The germline CDR1 and CDR2 sequences are SGHDT and YYEEEE. CDR3 protein: CASSLFASGNTIYF. CDR3 nucleotides: TGTGCCAGCAGCTTGTTTGCATCTGGAAACACCATATATTTT.

V is TRBV19 and J is TRBJ2-1, with 8 bases aligning to TRBD2. Germline CDR1 and CDR2: LNHDA and SQIVND (reference sequence). CDR3 length: 15 amino acids. The trim removed 10 bases at V and 4 bases at J, leaving 12 bases unmatched. This chain's CDR3 is CATCRAGGYYNEQFF. Here the CDR3 DNA reads TGTGCCACCTGCCGGGCGGGAGGTTATTACAATGAGCAGTTCTTC.